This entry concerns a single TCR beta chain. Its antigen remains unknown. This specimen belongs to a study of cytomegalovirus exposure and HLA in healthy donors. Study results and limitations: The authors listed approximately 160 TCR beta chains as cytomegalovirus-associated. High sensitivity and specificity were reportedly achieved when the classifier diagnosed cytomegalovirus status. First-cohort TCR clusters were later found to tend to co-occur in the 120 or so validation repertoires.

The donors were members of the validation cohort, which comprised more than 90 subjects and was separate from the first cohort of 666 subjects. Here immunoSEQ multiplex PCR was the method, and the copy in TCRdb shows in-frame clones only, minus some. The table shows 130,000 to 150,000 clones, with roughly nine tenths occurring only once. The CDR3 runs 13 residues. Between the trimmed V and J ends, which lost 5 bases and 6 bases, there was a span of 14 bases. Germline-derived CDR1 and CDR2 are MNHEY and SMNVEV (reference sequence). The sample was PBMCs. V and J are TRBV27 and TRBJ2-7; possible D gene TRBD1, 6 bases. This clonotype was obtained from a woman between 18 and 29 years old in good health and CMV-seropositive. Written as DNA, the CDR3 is TGTGCCAGCAGTCCAACACAGGGTTCCGAGCAGTACTTC. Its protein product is CASSPTQGSEQYF.